This T cell receptor beta chain was sequenced during a study of T-cell memory formation after mild COVID-19. V was shortened by 2 bases and J by 6 bases, with 14 bases between the two germline ends. CDR3 length equals 15 residues. The germline gives CDR1 LGHNA, CDR2 YSLEER. One entry per CDR3 protein results from TCRdb running MiXCR on the 5' RACE reads. The profile shows around 300,000 distinct CDR3 sequences, 10% to 15% of them singletons. The table lists this clonotype with many counts. The specimen sequenced was PBMCs or a T cell subset sorted from them (not recorded which). The TCR originated in a man between 18 and 29 years old who had mild COVID-19 (a few samples of this study predate the infection). Cell type and time point are not known. This sequence joins TRBV4-3 and TRBJ2-1; D may be TRBD2 (6 bases). The CDR3 DNA follows: TGCGCCAGCAGCCAAAGAAACGGGGGAACCAATGAGCAGTTCTTC. Translating it yields CASSQRNGGTNEQFF.